This T cell receptor (beta chain) was sequenced for a study of beta chain features in type 1 diabetes. Findings of the study overall: Among all four CD4+ subsets, Type 1 diabetes patients had TCRB CDR3s that were moderately but significantly shorter.

Sequencing targeted expressed TCRB transcripts, as all isolated RNA had been reverse transcribed. This table comes from immunoSEQ multiplex PCR, and its TCRdb copy is limited to in-frame clones, with some not included. The sample gives more than 550,000 clones, about 14% of which show up once; approximately 0.042% is in the top ten. Turning to this clone: No antigen is known for it.

CDR3 length equals 15 residues. Germline CDR1 reads SGHTA; CDR2 reads FQGNSA. V lost 5 bases and J 4 bases, leaving 12 bases between the germline ends. This chain links TRBV7-2 with TRBJ2-6, with D hard to call. The sequence was collected from a man aged 18 to 35 with type 1 diabetes. The sequenced material came from naive CD4+ T cells from blood. The CDR3: CASSPLGRGANVLTF. CDR3 sequence (DNA): TGTGCCAGCAGCCCTCTCGGGCGCGGGGCCAACGTCCTGACTTTC.